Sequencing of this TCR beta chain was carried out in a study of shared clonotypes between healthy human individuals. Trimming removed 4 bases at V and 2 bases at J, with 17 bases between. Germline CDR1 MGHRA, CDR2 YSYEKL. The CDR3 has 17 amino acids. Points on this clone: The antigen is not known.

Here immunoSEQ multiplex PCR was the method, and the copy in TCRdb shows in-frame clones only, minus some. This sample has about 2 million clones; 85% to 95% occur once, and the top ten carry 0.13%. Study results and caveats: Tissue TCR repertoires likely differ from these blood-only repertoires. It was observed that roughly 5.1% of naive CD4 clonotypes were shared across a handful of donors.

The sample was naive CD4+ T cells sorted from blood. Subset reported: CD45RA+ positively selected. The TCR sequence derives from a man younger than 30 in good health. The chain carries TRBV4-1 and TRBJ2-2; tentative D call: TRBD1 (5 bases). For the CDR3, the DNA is TGCGCCAGCAGCCGCCCGTTGTCCCAGGGAAACACCGGGGAGCTGTTTTTT. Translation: CASSRPLSQGNTGELFF.